The T cell receptor beta chain under discussion was sequenced for a study of blood T cell repertoires in COVID-19. The wider study: Whether acute or convalescent, the COVID-19 samples came from the United States, Italy and Spain. T cells, B-cell-depleted T cells, or PBMCs supplied cDNA or gDNA.

Some clones are missing from TCRdb's copy, which holds only in-frame ones; the method was immunoSEQ multiplex PCR. The sample yields some 120,000 clones, almost 80% seen once. Trimming removed 4 bases from V and 8 bases from J; junction bases left unmatched: 2. The CDR3 has 13 residues. CDR1 and CDR2 from the germline V gene are SEHNR and FQNEAQ (reference sequence). The V and J genes are TRBV7-9 and TRBJ2-1; the match to TRBD2 covers 10 bases. The receptor was derived from a human donor in a cohort sampled during active COVID-19. Sequencing was done on a sample of peripheral blood. DNA for the CDR3: TGTGCCAGCAGCTCTAGCGGGAGTGATGAGCAGTTCTTC. It codes for CASSSSGSDEQFF.